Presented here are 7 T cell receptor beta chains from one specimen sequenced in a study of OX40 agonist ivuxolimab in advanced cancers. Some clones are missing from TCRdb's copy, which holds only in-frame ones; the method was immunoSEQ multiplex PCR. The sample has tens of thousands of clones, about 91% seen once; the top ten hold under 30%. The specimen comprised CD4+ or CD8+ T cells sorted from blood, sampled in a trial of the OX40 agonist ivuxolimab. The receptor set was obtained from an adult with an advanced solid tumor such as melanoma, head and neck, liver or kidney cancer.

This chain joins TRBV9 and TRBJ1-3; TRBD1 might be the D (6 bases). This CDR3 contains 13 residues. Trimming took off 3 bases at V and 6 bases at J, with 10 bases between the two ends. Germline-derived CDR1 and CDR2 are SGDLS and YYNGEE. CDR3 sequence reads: CASSGAGENTIYF. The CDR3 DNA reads TGTGCCAGCAGCGGGGCAGGGGAAAACACCATATATTTT.

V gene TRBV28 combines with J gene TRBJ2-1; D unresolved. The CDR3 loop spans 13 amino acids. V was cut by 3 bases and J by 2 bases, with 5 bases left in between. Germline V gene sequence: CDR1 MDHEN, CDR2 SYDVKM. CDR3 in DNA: TGTGCCAGCAGTTTTGGGCCCTACAATGAGCAGTTCTTC. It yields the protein CASSFGPYNEQFF.

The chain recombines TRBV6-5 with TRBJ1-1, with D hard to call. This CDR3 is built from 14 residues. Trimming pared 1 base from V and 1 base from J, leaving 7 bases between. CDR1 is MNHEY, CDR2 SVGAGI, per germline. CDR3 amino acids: CASSYLQRNTEAFF. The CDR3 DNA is TGTGCCAGCAGTTACTTACAGCGGAACACTGAAGCTTTCTTT.

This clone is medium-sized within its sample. The CDR3 sequence is CAISEFGGIYNEQFF. The DNA of the CDR3 is TGTGCCATCAGTGAGTTTGGGGGAATCTACAATGAGCAGTTCTTC. The rearrangement links TRBV10-3 to TRBJ2-1; D is tentatively TRBD1 or TRBD2 (5 bases each). Germline CDR1 reads ENHRY; CDR2 reads SYGVKD. V dropped 1 base and J dropped 3 bases, with 10 bases sitting between them. The CDR3 contains 15 residues.

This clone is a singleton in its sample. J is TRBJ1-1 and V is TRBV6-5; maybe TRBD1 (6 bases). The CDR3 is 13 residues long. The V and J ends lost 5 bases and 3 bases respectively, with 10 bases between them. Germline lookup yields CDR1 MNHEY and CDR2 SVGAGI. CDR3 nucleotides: TGTGCCAGCAGTCCAGCAGGGGACACTGAAGCTTTCTTT. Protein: CASSPAGDTEAFF.

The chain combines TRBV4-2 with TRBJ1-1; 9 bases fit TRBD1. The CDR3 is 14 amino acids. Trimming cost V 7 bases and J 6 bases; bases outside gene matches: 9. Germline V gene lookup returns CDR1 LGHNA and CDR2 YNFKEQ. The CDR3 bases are TGTGCCAGCACAAACCGGGACAGGGAACCTGAAGCTTTCTTT. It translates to CASTNRDREPEAFF.

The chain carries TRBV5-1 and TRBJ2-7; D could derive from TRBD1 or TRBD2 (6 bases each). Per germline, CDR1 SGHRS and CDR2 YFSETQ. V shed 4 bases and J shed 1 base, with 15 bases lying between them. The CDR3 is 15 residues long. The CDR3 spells CASSGRGGGSYEQYF. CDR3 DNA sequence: TGCGCCAGCAGCGGGAGAGGAGGGGGTTCCTACGAGCAGTACTTC.